This T cell receptor beta chain was obtained from a study of blood T cell repertoires in COVID-19. Study details: COVID-19 samples, acute and convalescent, were from the United States, Italy and Spain. T cells, B-cell-depleted T cells, or PBMCs provided the cDNA or gDNA that served as material.

Germline CDR1 and CDR2: LNHNV and YYDKDF (reference sequence). The CDR3 covers 13 residues. J was trimmed by 4 bases and V by 5 bases; bases with no gene match: 2. In the source study's methods: Estimation of nucleated cell counts relied on the amplification of reference gene primers. Profiled with immunoSEQ multiplex PCR; TCRdb holds only in-frame clones, not every one. The D gene and trimming were derived from the DNA, and the V and J assignments and clone size from that table. The data show about 160,000 clones, with roughly 89% seen just once and around 4% held by the top ten. The source is a woman aged 60-75 years who had recovered from COVID-19. The V gene is TRBV15, the J gene TRBJ1-5; TRBD1 aligns across 7 bases. Sequenced input: peripheral blood. CDR3 loop: CATSRDRNQPQHF. The CDR3 DNA reads TGTGCCACCAGCCGGGACAGAAATCAGCCCCAGCATTTT.